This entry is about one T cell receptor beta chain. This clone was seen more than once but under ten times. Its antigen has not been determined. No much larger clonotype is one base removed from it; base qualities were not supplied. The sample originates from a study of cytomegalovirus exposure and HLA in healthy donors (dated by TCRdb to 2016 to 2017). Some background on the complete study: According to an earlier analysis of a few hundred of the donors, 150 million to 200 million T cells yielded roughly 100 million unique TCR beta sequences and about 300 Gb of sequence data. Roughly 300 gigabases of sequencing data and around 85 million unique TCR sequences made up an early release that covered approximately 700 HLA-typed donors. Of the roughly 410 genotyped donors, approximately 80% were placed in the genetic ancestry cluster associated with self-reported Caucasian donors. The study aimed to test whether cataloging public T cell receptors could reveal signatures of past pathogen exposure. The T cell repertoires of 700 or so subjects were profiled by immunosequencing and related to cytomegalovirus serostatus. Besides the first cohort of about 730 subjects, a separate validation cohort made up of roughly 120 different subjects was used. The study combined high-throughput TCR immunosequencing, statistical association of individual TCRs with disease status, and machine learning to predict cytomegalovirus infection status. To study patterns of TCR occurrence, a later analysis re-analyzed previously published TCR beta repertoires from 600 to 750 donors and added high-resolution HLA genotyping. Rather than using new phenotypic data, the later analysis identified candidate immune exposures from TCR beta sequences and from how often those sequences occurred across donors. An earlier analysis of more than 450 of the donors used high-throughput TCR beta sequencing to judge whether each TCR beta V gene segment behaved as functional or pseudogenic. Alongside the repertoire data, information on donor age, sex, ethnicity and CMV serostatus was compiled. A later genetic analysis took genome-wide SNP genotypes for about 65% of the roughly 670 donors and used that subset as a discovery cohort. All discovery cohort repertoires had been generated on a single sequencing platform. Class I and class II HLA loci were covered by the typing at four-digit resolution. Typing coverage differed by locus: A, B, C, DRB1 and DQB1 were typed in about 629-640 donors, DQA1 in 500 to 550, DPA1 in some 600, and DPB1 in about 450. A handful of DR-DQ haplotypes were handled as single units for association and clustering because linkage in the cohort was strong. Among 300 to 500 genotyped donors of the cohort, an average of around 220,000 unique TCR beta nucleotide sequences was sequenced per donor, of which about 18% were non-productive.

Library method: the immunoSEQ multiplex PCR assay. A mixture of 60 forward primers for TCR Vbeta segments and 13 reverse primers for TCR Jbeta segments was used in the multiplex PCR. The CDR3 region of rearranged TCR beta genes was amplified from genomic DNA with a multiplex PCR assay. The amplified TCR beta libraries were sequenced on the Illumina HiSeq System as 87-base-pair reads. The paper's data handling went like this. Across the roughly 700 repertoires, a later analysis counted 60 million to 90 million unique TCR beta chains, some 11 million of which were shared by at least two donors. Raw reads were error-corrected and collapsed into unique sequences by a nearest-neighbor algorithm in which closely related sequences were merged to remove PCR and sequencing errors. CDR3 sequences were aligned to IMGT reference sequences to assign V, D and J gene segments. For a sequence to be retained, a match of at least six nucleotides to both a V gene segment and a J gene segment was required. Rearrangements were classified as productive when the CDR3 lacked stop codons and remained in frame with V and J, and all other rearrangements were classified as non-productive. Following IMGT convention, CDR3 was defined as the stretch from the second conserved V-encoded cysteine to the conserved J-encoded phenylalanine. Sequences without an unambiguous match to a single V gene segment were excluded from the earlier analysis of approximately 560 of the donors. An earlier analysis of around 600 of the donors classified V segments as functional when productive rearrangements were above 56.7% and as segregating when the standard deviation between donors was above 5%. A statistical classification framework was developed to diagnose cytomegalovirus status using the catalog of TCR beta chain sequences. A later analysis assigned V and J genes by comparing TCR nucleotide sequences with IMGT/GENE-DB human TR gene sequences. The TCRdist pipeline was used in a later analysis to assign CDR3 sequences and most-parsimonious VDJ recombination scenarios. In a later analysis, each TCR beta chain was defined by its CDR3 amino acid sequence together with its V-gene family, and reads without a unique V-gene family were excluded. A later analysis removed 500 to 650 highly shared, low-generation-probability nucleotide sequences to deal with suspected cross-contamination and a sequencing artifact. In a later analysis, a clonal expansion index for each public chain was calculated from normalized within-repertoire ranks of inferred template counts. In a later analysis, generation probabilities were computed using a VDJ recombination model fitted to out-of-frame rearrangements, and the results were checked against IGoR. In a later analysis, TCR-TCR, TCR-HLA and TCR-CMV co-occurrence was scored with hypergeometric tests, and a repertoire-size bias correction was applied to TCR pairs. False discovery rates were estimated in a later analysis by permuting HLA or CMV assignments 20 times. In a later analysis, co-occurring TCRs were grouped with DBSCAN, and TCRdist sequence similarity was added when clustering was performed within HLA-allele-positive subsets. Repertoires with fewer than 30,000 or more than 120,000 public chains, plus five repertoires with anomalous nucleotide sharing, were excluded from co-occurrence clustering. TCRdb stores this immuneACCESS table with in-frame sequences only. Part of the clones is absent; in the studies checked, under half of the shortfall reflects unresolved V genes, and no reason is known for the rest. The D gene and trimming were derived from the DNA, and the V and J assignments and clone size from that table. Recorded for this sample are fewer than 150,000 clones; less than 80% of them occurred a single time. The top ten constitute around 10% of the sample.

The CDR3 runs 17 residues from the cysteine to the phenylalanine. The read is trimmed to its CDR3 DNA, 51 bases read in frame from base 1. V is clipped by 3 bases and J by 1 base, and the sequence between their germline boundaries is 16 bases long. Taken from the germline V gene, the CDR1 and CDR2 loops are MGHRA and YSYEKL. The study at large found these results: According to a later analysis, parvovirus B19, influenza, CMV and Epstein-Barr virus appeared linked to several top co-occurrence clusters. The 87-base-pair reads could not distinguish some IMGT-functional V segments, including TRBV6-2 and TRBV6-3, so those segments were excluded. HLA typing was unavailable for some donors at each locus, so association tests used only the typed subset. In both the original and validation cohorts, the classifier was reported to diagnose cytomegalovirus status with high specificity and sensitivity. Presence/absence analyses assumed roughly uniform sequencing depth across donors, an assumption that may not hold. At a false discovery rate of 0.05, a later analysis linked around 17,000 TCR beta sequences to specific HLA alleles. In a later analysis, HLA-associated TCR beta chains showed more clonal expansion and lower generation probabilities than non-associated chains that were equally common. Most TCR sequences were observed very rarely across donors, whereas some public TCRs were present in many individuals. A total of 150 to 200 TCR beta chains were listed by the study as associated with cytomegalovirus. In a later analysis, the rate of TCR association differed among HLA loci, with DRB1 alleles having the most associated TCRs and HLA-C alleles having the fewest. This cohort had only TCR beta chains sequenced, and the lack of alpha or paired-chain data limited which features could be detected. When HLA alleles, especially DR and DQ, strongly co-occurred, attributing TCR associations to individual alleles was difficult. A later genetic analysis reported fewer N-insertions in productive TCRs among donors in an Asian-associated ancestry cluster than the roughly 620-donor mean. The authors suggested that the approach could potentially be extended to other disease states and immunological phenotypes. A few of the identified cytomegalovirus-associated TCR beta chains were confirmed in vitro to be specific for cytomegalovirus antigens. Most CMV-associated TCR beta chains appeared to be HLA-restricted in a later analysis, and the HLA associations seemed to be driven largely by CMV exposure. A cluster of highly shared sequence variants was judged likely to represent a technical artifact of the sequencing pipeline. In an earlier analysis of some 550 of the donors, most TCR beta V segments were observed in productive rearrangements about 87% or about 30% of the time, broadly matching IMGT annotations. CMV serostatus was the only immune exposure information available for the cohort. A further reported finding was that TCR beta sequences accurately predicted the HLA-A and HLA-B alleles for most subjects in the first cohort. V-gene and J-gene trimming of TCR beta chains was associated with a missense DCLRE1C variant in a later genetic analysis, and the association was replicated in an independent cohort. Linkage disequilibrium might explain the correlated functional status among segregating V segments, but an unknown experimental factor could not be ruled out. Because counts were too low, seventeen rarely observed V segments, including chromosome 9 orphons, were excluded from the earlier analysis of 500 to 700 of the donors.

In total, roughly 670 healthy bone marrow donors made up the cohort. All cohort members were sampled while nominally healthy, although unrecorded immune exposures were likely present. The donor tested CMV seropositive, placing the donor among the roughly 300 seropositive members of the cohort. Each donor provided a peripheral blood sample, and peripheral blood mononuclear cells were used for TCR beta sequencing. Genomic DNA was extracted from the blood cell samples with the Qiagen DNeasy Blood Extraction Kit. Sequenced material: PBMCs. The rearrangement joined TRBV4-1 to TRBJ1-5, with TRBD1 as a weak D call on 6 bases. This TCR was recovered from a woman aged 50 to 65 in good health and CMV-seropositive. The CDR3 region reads CASSHQGSTTSNQPQHF. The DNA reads TGCGCCAGCAGCCACCAGGGGTCCACGACAAGCAATCAGCCCCAGCATTTT.